This T cell receptor beta chain was identified in a study of identical twins. Whole-study findings and limits: Researchers caution that invariant MAIT and iNKT cells could partly confound zero-insertion analyses.

CDR3 length: 12 residues. V dropped 6 bases and J dropped 3 bases, with 8 bases sitting between them. From germline, CDR1 is LGHNT and CDR2 FRNRAP. This clonotype was counted between two and nine times. What it binds is not known. Healthy Caucasians provided all donations. One entry per CDR3 protein results from TCRdb running MiXCR on the 5' RACE reads. The sample shows hundreds of thousands of distinct CDR3 sequences, 8.6% of them seen only once. These same records also appear under a second study, on yellow fever vaccine responses in identical twins.

The V gene is TRBV12-5, the J gene TRBJ1-2, with no clear D. The receptor comes from a woman aged 18-29 years in good health. Sample: PBMCs. The chain's CDR3 is CASGISHYGYTF. Here the CDR3 DNA reads TGTGCTAGTGGGATCTCTCACTATGGCTACACCTTC.